This T cell receptor beta chain was sequenced for a study of blood T cell repertoires in COVID-19. Study overall: Sites across the United States, Italy and Spain contributed samples from acute and convalescent COVID-19.

The V gene's germline CDR1 is SGHRS and CDR2 YFSETQ. This CDR3 region has 19 residues. V lost 4 bases, J lost 0 bases, and 25 bases lay in between. Sequenced by immunoSEQ multiplex PCR; TCRdb stores in-frame clones only, minus some. The sample shows fewer than 200,000 clones, approximately 80% of them seen only once. The sequence derives from a man aged 50 to 59 who had recovered from COVID-19. Sample: PBMCs or T cells enriched from blood (not recorded which). J is TRBJ1-1 and V is TRBV5-1, with a weak D call TRBD1 (6 bases). CDR3 loop: CASSNTYRDGFGMNTEAFF. The CDR3 DNA reads as TGCGCCAGCAGCAACACCTACAGGGATGGGTTCGGGATGAACACTGAAGCTTTCTTT.